This T cell receptor beta chain was observed in a study of blood T cell repertoires in COVID-19. The repertoire was sequenced with immunoSEQ multiplex PCR; TCRdb's copy has only in-frame clones and lacks some. The repertoire has 180,000 or so clones, around 82% of them found once; the top ten carry roughly 7%. The germline gives CDR1 SGHTA, CDR2 FQGNSA. CDR3 length equals 16 residues. Losses at the gene ends were 1 base for V and 8 bases for J; bases not matched to a gene: 5. Sequencing was done on a sample of PBMCs or T cells enriched from blood (not recorded which). The chain links TRBV7-2 to TRBJ2-1; 13 bases are a match to TRBD2. The origin of this receptor is a middle-aged man who had recovered from COVID-19. The CDR3 nucleotides are TGTGCCAGCAGCTTAGGACTAGCGGGGGGCCAGTATGAGCAGTTCTTC. It translates to CASSLGLAGGQYEQFF.